This T cell receptor (beta chain) was retrieved from a study of CD8 T cells in ankylosing spondylitis. Study-level findings and limits: Seemingly characteristic of ankylosing spondylitis blood was a TCR beta motif consisting of about 8 highly homologous variants.

From germline, CDR1 is DFQATT and CDR2 SNEGSKA (reference sequence). There are 16 residues in the CDR3. V was clipped by 3 bases and J by 4 bases; unmatched bases: 8. Quantitative 5'-RACE was performed with molecular barcodes, and it yielded the TCR beta libraries. One entry per CDR3 protein, called by TCRdb with MiXCR from the 5' RACE reads. Here the sample spans approximately 550,000 distinct CDR3 sequences, about 12% being singletons. Concerning this clonotype itself: What it binds is not known.

Sequenced material: blood, either unsorted or a sorted T cell fraction (not recorded which). This clonotype originated in a male donor with ankylosing spondylitis. The chain combines TRBV20-1 with TRBJ2-1, with 11 bases identical to TRBD2. CDR3 nucleotide sequence: TGCAGTGCTAGGGGTAGCGGGAGGGCCGAGTACAATGAGCAGTTCTTC. Protein: CSARGSGRAEYNEQFF.